A selection of T cell receptor beta chains follows, all from one sample in a study of radiation and T cells in renal cell carcinoma. The table came from immunoSEQ multiplex PCR; TCRdb's copy has only in-frame clones and leaves some out. The table records 100,000 to 150,000 clones, around nine tenths of them present only once. Sequenced here: blood, sampled from a patient whose treatment included radiotherapy and nephrectomy. These receptors were obtained from a woman aged 70-85 years with renal cell carcinoma. Each CDR3 is given without its conserved first and last residue. The size entry is marked missing in some rows and otherwise reads once, few, many or a size class.

abundance	len	v_gene	j_gene	CDR3aa
-	15	TRBV13	TRBJ1-2	ASSSEGGRGTNYGYT
-	13	TRBV6-6	TRBJ2-3	ASSPGQGGTDTQY
-	13	TRBV6-5	TRBJ1-2	ASSYSIAPNYGYT
-	12	TRBV5-1	TRBJ1-2	ASSPVGTVDGYT
-	10	TRBV29-1	TRBJ2-7	SVGGGYNEQY
-	12	TRBV6-5	TRBJ2-7	ASTPPGGSYEQY
-	12	TRBV5-1	TRBJ2-5	ASTTTRVGGSQY
-	14	TRBV5-4	TRBJ2-7	ASSPTQRGNPYEQY
-	8	TRBV30	TRBJ2-7	AWSLGKQY
-	10	TRBV11-3	TRBJ2-7	ASSLASYEQY
-	14	TRBV5-1	TRBJ2-1	ASSLERQSSYNEQF
-	12	TRBV7-2	TRBJ2-7	ASSLSGSSYEQY
-	11	TRBV7-8	TRBJ1-5	ASSYTGAQPQH
-	12	TRBV5-1	TRBJ1-1	ASSLVPWNTEAF
-	13	TRBV11-1	TRBJ1-1	ASSLAAGTNTEAF
-	11	TRBV30	TRBJ1-1	AWGTGGNTEAF
-	11	TRBV19	TRBJ1-3	ATNSGSGNTIY
-	13	TRBV6-1	TRBJ1-3	ASSTGPTIGNTIY
-	13	TRBV9	TRBJ2-1	ASSDSGGANDEQF
-	12	TRBV4-2	TRBJ1-6	ASSPRDSRAPLH
-	12	TRBV18	TRBJ1-4	ASSPGHINEKLF
-	13	TRBV5-1	TRBJ2-7	ASSRVGQNTYEQY
-	11	TRBV10-3	TRBJ1-1	AISRTGSAEAF
-	11	TRBV7-6	TRBJ2-2	ASSLGHTGELF
-	13	TRBV27	TRBJ1-1	ASSWAWGGNTEAF
once	12	TRBV7-9	TRBJ2-5	ASSLVQGVETQY
-	11	TRBV6-6	TRBJ2-7	ASRKGSPGEQY
-	10	TRBV2	-	ASRLVGYEQY
-	9	TRBV7-2	TRBJ1-2	ASSFSYGYT
-	11	TRBV14	TRBJ1-2	ASSQVTGFGYT